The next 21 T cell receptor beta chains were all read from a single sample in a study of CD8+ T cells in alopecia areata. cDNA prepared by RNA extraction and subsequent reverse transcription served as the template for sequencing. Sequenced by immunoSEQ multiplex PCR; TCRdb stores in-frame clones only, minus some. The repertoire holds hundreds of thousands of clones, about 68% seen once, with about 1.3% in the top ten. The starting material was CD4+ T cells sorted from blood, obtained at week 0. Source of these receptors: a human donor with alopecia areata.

CDR3 sequence: CSVALAKNIQYF. The CDR3 DNA follows: TGCAGCGTTGCCTTAGCCAAAAACATTCAGTACTTC. The V gene is TRBV29-1, the J gene TRBJ2-4; no reliable D call. The CDR3 loop spans 12 amino acids. Germline values: CDR1 SQVTM, CDR2 ANQGSEA. Deletions cut 4 bases from V and 0 bases from J, with 4 bases between.

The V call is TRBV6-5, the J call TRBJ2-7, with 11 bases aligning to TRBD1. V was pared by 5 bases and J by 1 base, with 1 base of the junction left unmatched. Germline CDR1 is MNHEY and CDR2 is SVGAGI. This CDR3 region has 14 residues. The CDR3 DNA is TGTGCCAGCAGTGGGACAGGGGGTTCCTACGAGCAGTACTTC. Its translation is CASSGTGGSYEQYF.

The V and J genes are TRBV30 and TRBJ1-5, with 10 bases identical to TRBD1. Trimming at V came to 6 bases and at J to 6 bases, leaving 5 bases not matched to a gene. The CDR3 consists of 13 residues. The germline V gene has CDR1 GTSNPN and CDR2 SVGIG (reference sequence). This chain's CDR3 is CACQTGGFQPQHF. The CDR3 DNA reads TGTGCCTGCCAGACAGGGGGCTTTCAGCCCCAGCATTTT.

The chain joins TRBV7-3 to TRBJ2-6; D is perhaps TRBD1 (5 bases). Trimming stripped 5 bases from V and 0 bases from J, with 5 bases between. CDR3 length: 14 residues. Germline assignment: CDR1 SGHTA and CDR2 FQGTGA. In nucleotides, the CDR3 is TGTGCCAGCAGCGACAGCTCTGGGGCCAACGTCCTGACTTTC. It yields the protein CASSDSSGANVLTF.

In DNA form, the CDR3 reads TGTGCCAGCAGCTTGAACGGGGATGGCTACACCTTC. This codes for CASSLNGDGYTF. The rearrangement uses TRBV5-4 and TRBJ1-2, with no clear D. The CDR3 contains 12 residues. With 1 base removed from V and 6 bases from J, the gap between germline ends came to 7 bases. The germline CDR1 and CDR2 sequences are SGHNT and YYREEE (reference sequence). The full variable domain, with the rest looked up from reference TRBV5-4 and TRBJ1-2, is ETGVTQSPTHLIKTRGQQVTLRCSSQSGHNTVSWYQQALGQGPQFIFQYYREEENGRGNFPPRFSGLQFPNYSSELNVNALELDDSALYLCASSLNGDGYTFGSGTRLTVV.

Written as DNA, the CDR3 is TGTGCCTGGAGTACGGGGACAGTCCTAGGCGAGCAGTACTTC. Its translation is CAWSTGTVLGEQYF. This rearrangement joins TRBV30 to TRBJ2-7; 7 nucleotides match TRBD1. The CDR3 is made up of 14 amino acids. Per germline, CDR1 GTSNPN and CDR2 SVGIG (reference sequence). The V segment lost 2 bases and the J segment 6 bases; nucleotides outside the gene matches: 10.

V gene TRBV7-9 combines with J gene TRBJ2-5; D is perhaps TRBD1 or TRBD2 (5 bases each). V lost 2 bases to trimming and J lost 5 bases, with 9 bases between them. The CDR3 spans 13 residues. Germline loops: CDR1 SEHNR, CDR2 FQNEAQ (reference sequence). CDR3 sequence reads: CASSLTGAETQYF. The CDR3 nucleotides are TGTGCCAGCAGCTTAACCGGGGCGGAGACCCAGTACTTC. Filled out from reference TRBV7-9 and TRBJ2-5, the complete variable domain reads DTGVSQNPRHKITKRGQNVTFRCDPISEHNRLYWYRQTLGQGPEFLTYFQNEAQLEKSRLLSDRFSAERPKGSFSTLEIQRTEQGDSAMYLCASSLTGAETQYFGPGTRLLVL.

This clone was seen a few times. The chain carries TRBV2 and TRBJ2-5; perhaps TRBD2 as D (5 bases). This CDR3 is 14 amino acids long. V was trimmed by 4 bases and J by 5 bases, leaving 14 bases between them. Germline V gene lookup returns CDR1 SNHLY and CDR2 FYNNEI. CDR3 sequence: CASSAGISGETQYF. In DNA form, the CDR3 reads TGTGCCAGCAGTGCCGGGATATCGGGGGAGACCCAGTACTTC.

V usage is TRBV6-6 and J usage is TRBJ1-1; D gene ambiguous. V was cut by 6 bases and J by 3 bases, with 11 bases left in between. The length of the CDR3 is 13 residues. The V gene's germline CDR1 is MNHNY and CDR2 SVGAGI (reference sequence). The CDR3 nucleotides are TGTGCCAGCAGCCCCATGAGGGACACTGAAGCTTTCTTT. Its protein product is CASSPMRDTEAFF.

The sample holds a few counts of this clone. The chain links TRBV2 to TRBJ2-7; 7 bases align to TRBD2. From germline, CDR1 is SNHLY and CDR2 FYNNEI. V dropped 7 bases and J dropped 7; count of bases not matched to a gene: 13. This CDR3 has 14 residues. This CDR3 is CASTPGLRSREQYF. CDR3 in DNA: TGTGCCAGCACCCCGGGACTACGGTCGCGGGAGCAGTACTTC.

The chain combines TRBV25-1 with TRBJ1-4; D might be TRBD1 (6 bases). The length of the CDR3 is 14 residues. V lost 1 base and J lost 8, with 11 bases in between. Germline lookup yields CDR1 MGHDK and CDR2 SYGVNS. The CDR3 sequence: CASSESGALEKLFF. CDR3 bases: TGTGCCAGCAGTGAATCGGGGGCTTTGGAAAAACTGTTTTTT. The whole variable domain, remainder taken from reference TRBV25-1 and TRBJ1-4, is EADIYQTPRYLVIGTGKKITLECSQTMGHDKMYWYQQDPGMELHLIHYSYGVNSTEKGDLSSESTVSRIRTEHFPLTLESARPSHTSQYLCASSESGALEKLFFGSGTQLSVL.

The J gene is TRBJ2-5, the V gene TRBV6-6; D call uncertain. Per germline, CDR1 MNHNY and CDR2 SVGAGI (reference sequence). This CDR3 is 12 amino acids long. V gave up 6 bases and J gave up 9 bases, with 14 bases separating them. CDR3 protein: CASSKLTGPQYF. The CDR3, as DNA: TGTGCCAGCAGCAAGCTTACTGGGCCCCAGTACTTC.

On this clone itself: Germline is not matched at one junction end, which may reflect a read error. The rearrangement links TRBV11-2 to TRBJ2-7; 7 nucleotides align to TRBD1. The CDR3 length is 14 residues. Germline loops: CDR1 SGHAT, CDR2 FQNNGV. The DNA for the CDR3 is TGTGCCAGCAGCTTTGACAGGGCCTCCGACGAGCAGTACTTC. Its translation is CASSFDRASDEQYF.

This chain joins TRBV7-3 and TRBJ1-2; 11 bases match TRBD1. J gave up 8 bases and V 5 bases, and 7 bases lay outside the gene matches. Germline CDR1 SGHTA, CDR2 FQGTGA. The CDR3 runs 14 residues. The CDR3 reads CASSPGQGAGGYTF. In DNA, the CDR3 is TGTGCCAGCAGCCCAGGACAGGGGGCAGGAGGCTACACCTTC.

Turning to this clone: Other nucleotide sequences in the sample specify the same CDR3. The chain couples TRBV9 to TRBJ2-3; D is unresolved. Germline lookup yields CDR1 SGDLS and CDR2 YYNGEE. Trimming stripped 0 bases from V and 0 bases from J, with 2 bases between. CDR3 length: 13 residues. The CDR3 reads CASSVGSTDTQYF. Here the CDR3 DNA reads TGTGCCAGCAGCGTAGGCAGCACAGATACGCAGTATTTT.

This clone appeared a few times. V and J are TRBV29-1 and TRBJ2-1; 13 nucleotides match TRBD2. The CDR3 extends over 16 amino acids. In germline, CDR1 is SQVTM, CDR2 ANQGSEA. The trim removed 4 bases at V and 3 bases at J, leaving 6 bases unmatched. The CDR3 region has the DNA TGCAGCGTTGCCGGGGGGACTAGCGGGGTCTACAATGAGCAGTTCTTC. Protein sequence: CSVAGGTSGVYNEQFF.

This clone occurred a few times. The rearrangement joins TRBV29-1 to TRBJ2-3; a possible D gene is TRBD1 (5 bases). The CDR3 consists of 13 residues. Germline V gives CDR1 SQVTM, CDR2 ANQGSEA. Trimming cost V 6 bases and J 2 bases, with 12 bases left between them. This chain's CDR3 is CSVKGQLTDTQYF. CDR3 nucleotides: TGCAGCGTAAAGGGGCAGCTCACAGATACGCAGTATTTT.

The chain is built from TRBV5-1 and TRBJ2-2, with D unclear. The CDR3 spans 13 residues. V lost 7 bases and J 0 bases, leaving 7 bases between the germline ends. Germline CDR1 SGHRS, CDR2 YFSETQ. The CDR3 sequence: CASGISNTGELFF. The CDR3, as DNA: TGCGCCAGCGGGATTTCGAACACCGGGGAGCTGTTTTTT.

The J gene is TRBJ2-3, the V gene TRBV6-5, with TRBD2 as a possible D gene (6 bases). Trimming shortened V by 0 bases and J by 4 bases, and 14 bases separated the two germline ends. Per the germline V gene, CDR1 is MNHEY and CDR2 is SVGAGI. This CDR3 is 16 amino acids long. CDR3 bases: TGTGCCAGCAGTTACTCCCCGGGGGTCGGAGCAGATACGCAGTATTTT. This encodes CASSYSPGVGADTQYF.

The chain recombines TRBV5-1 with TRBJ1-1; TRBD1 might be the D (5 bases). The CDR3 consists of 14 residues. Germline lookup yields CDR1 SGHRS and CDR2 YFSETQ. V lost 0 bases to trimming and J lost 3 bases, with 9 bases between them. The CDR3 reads CASSLVGEDTEAFF. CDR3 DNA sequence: TGCGCCAGCAGCTTGGTAGGGGAGGACACTGAAGCTTTCTTT.

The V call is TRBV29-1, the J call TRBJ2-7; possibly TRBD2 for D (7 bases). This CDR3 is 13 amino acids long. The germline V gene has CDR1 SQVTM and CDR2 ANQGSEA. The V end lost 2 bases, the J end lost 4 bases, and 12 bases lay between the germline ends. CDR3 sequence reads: CSVEWGGQYEQYF. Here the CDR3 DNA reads TGCAGCGTTGAATGGGGGGGGCAGTACGAGCAGTACTTC.